This TCR beta chain emerged from a study of cytomegalovirus exposure and HLA in healthy donors. Study-wide background: Clustering assigned 70% to 85% of the roughly 370 genotyped donors to the Caucasian-associated ancestry cluster.

The PCR employed 60 Vbeta primers together with 13 Jbeta primers. Only in-frame clones appear in the TCRdb table, and some are missing; sequencing was by immunoSEQ multiplex PCR. The sample totals over 150,000 clones. Study-wide points: The study designated 150 or so TCR beta chains cytomegalovirus-associated. Later, an analysis found that common viral pathogens appeared to be linked with several of the most significant clusters. Some V segments, including TRBV6-2 and TRBV6-3, were excluded as indistinguishable.

As for this clone: The antigen is undetermined.

CDR3 size: 13 residues. Trimming left V 3 bases short and J 6 bases short, with 12 bases between. Germline V CDR1 and CDR2: SEHNR, FQNEAQ (reference sequence). This chain uses TRBV7-9 with TRBJ2-7; D may be TRBD1 (5 bases). The specimen was PBMCs. The receptor was derived from a boy younger than 18 in good health and CMV-seronegative. The DNA for the CDR3 is TGTGCCAGCAGCTTCTCCGCCAGGGCCGAGCAGTACTTC. Encoded protein: CASSFSARAEQYF.